The 30 T cell receptor beta chains listed next were all sequenced from one sample in a study of cytomegalovirus exposure and HLA in healthy donors. Vbeta (60) and Jbeta (13) primers were used in the PCR. Sequencing was performed with immunoSEQ multiplex PCR; in TCRdb, only in-frame clones are kept and a portion is missing. The data contain 95,000 to 150,000 clones, around 72% of them singletons. Sequences were obtained from PBMCs. All receptors derive from a woman aged 40-49 years in good health and CMV-seropositive.

This clone has just one count. The chain uses TRBV7-6 and TRBJ1-3; maybe TRBD1 (5 bases). The V end was cut by 5 bases, the J end by 2 bases, with 16 bases between. Germline values: CDR1 SGHVS, CDR2 FNYEAQ. The CDR3 is 16 residues long. The CDR3 DNA reads TGTGCCAGCAGCGTTCAAAGCAGGGCAGCTGGAAACACCATATATTTT. Its protein is CASSVQSRAAGNTIYF.

This clone was found once. The V call is TRBV11-2, the J call TRBJ1-2; D is possibly TRBD1 (5 bases). Germline-derived CDR1 and CDR2 are SGHAT and FQNNGV. Trimming pared 5 bases from V and 1 base from J, leaving 8 bases between. There are 13 residues in the CDR3. This CDR3 is CASSTDSNYGYTF. In DNA, the CDR3 is TGTGCCAGCAGCACCGACAGTAACTATGGCTACACCTTC. Filled out from reference TRBV11-2 and TRBJ1-2, the complete variable domain reads EAGVAQSPRYKIIEKRQSVAFWCNPISGHATLYWYQQILGQGPKLLIQFQNNGVVDDSQLPKDRFSAERLKGVDSTLKIQPAKLEDSAVYLCASSTDSNYGYTFGSGTRLTVV.

This CDR3 reads CASSHGADRGHAGELFF. The CDR3 DNA reads TGCGCCAGCAGCCACGGGGCTGACAGGGGGCATGCCGGGGAGCTGTTTTTT. The rearrangement links TRBV4-1 to TRBJ2-2, with TRBD1 matching 10 bases. J was trimmed by 6 bases and V by 3 bases; bases with no gene match: 10. CDR1 MGHRA and CDR2 YSYEKL come from the germline V gene. This CDR3 has 17 residues.

The chain has TRBV10-3 and TRBJ2-2; perhaps TRBD1 as D (7 bases). The CDR3 is 13 residues long. CDR1 and CDR2 (germline): ENHRY, SYGVKD. Trimming took 8 bases from V and 5 from J, leaving 12 bases between them. For the CDR3, the DNA is TGTGCCATCCCAGCAGGGGGGACCGGGGAGCTGTTTTTT. This sequence encodes CAIPAGGTGELFF.

The rearrangement links TRBV5-1 to TRBJ2-3; 9 bases line up with TRBD1. Trimming cost V 0 bases and J 7 bases; bases outside gene matches: 3. CDR1 is SGHRS, CDR2 YFSETQ, per germline. The CDR3 has 14 amino acids. The chain's CDR3 is CASSLGDRANTQYF. The CDR3 bases are TGCGCCAGCAGCTTGGGGGACAGGGCAAATACGCAGTATTTT.

The chain uses TRBV5-1 and TRBJ1-2; D perhaps matches TRBD1 (5 bases). The CDR3 length is 14 residues. Deletions cut 4 bases from V and 3 bases from J, with 13 bases between. CDR1 is SGHRS and CDR2 is YFSETQ in the germline V gene. In DNA form, the CDR3 reads TGCGCCAGCAGCCCCGGGGGTTTCGACTATGGCTACACCTTC. Protein product: CASSPGGFDYGYTF.

This sequence joins TRBV7-6 and TRBJ2-5; TRBD2 matches at 8 bases. Germline V CDR1 and CDR2: SGHVS, FNYEAQ. V shed 5 bases and J 5 bases; nucleotides not matched to a gene: 13. The CDR3 totals 16 residues. The CDR3 spells CASSPRGTSDGETQYF. Here the CDR3 DNA reads TGTGCCAGCAGCCCCCGCGGGACTAGTGACGGGGAGACCCAGTACTTC.

V usage is TRBV5-1 and J usage is TRBJ1-6; TRBD1 might be the D (6 bases). CDR1 SGHRS and CDR2 YFSETQ come from the germline V gene. The CDR3 has 14 amino acids. Trimming cost V 0 bases and J 5 bases, with 6 bases left between them. The CDR3 is CASSLEGDNSPLHF. DNA for the CDR3: TGCGCCAGCAGCTTGGAGGGGGATAATTCACCCCTCCACTTT.

This chain uses TRBV11-2 with TRBJ2-7; 7 bases fit TRBD1. With V trimmed by 1 base and J by 3 bases, 3 bases remained unmatched. The CDR3 is made up of 14 amino acids. Germline-derived CDR1 and CDR2 are SGHAT and FQNNGV. The CDR3 sequence: CASSLGGQFYEQYF. The CDR3 DNA sequence: TGTGCCAGCAGCTTAGGGGGACAGTTCTACGAGCAGTACTTC.

The chain links TRBV2 to TRBJ2-3; D may be TRBD1 (5 bases). Germline-derived CDR1 and CDR2 are SNHLY and FYNNEI. The CDR3 consists of 15 residues. The V gene lost 8 bases and the J gene lost 2 bases, with 17 bases spanning the gap. CDR3: CASGLWGLATDTQYF. CDR3 in DNA: TGTGCCAGCGGCCTATGGGGCCTCGCCACAGATACGCAGTATTTT.

The genes are TRBV7-9 and TRBJ1-2; D remains ambiguous. Germline V CDR1 and CDR2: SEHNR, FQNEAQ (reference sequence). The CDR3 loop spans 14 amino acids. The ends were cut back, 5 bases at V and 4 bases at J, with 14 bases in the middle. Here the CDR3 DNA reads TGTGCCAGCAGCCCGCCGGCAGGCTTCTATGGCTACACCTTC. Translating it yields CASSPPAGFYGYTF.

The chain has TRBV7-2 and TRBJ1-1; D is unresolved. The CDR3 runs to 13 residues. Trimming took 5 bases from V and 1 from J, leaving 8 bases between them. CDR1 and CDR2 from the germline V gene are SGHTA and FQGNSA. DNA of the CDR3: TGTGCCAGCAGCCCGGACTGGAACACTGAAGCTTTCTTT. Amino acids: CASSPDWNTEAFF.

This clone has only a few counts. The chain is built from TRBV6-1 and TRBJ1-4, with a tentative D call TRBD1 (5 bases). CDR3 size: 15 residues. With 2 bases removed from V and 6 bases from J, the gap between germline ends came to 13 bases. Germline V gene lookup returns CDR1 MNHNS and CDR2 SASEGT. The CDR3 region is CASSETQGRDEKLFF. The DNA of the CDR3 is TGTGCCAGCAGTGAAACCCAGGGAAGGGATGAAAAACTGTTTTTT.

The V call is TRBV12-5, the J call TRBJ1-2; the match to TRBD1 covers 8 bases. This CDR3 region has 13 residues. Germline lookup yields CDR1 LGHNT and CDR2 FRNRAP. Trimming removed 6 bases from V and 8 bases from J; junction bases left unmatched: 8. The DNA for the CDR3 is TGTGCTAGTGGACCTCAGGGGGCGCAAGGCTACACCTTC. It is translated as CASGPQGAQGYTF.

In this sample, this clone turned up a few times. The junction and the germline gene differ at one end; a read error may be behind it. The chain combines TRBV4-2 with TRBJ2-2; TRBD1 aligns across 7 bases. CDR1 is LGHNA, CDR2 YNFKEQ, per germline. The CDR3 is 15 amino acids. CDR3 sequence (DNA): TGTGCCAGCAACCAAAACACAGGGGATGCCGGGGAGCTGTTTTTT. Its protein is CASNQNTGDAGELFF.

The chain links TRBV27 to TRBJ1-1; D remains unclear. This CDR3 is 13 amino acids long. Trimming left V 2 bases short and J 1 base short, with 5 bases between. In germline, CDR1 is MNHEY, CDR2 SMNVEV (reference sequence). The CDR3 DNA is TGTGCCAGCAGTTTAAACGGGAACACTGAAGCTTTCTTT. Protein sequence: CASSLNGNTEAFF.

The chain carries TRBV5-6 and TRBJ1-6, with D possibly TRBD1 on 5 matching bases. V shed 4 bases and J shed 7 bases, with 18 bases lying between them. The CDR3 has 16 residues. CDR1 and CDR2 (germline): SGHDT, YYEEEE. The CDR3 coding sequence is TGTGCCAGCAGCCTCTATGGGGCGGAGCCAAATTCACCCCTCCACTTT. Translated: CASSLYGAEPNSPLHF.

The chain employs TRBV11-2 and TRBJ2-2, with no clear D. This CDR3 comprises 17 residues. Trimming removed 4 bases from V and 6 bases from J, with 21 bases in between. Germline CDR1 is SGHAT and CDR2 is FQNNGV. The CDR3 bases are TGTGCCAGCAGCTCCCGATTCGGTAGCCTGTCACCCGGGGAGCTGTTTTTT. This gives the protein CASSSRFGSLSPGELFF.

The V call is TRBV14, the J call TRBJ1-2; 9 nucleotides agree with TRBD1. The V and J ends lost 1 base and 6 bases, in that order; junction bases with no gene match: 0. CDR1 SGHDN and CDR2 FVKESK come from the germline V gene. This CDR3 has 13 amino acids. The CDR3 is CASSQGTGDGYTF. The CDR3 DNA reads as TGTGCCAGCAGCCAAGGGACAGGGGATGGCTACACCTTC.

The rearrangement links TRBV7-8 to TRBJ1-1; TRBD1 agrees at 7 bases. In germline, CDR1 is SGHVS, CDR2 FQNEAQ. This CDR3 has 12 residues. The V and J ends lost 5 bases and 4 bases, in that order; junction bases with no gene match: 1. This CDR3 reads CASSQGGTEAFF. DNA for the CDR3: TGTGCCAGCAGCCAGGGGGGCACTGAAGCTTTCTTT.

The CDR3 coding sequence is TGTGCCAGCAGACCCGGGACAGGGGCGTTAAATGGCTACACCTTC. The encoded protein is CASRPGTGALNGYTF. The genes are TRBV5-4 and TRBJ1-2; 10 bases fit TRBD1. V trimming: 5 bases; J trimming: 6 bases; junction bases outside the gene matches: 10. This CDR3 contains 15 residues. Germline V gene lookup returns CDR1 SGHNT and CDR2 YYREEE (reference sequence). The variable domain in full, completed from reference TRBV5-4 and TRBJ1-2, reads ETGVTQSPTHLIKTRGQQVTLRCSSQSGHNTVSWYQQALGQGPQFIFQYYREEENGRGNFPPRFSGLQFPNYSSELNVNALELDDSALYLCASRPGTGALNGYTFGSGTRLTVV.

This chain connects TRBV5-8 to TRBJ2-5; 7 bases line up with TRBD2. Germline V gives CDR1 SGHTS, CDR2 YDEGEE. V was clipped by 1 base and J by 5 bases; unmatched bases: 8. The CDR3 extends over 15 amino acids. Here the CDR3 reads CASSLFQLAWETQYF. The CDR3 DNA follows: TGTGCCAGCAGCTTGTTCCAACTAGCGTGGGAGACCCAGTACTTC.

V usage is TRBV4-3 and J usage is TRBJ2-3; TRBD2 aligns across 12 bases. CDR1 and CDR2 (germline): LGHNA, YSLEER. This CDR3 spans 16 amino acids. Unmatched junction bases numbered 4, after V lost 1 base and J lost 5 bases. The CDR3 DNA reads TGCGCCAGCAGCCAAGCTAGCGGGGGGGGTGGAGATACGCAGTATTTT. This gives the protein CASSQASGGGGDTQYF.

The chain carries TRBV7-8 and TRBJ1-2, with D possibly TRBD1 on 6 matching bases. Trimming took off 3 bases at V and 8 bases at J, with 10 bases between the two ends. Germline CDR1 is SGHVS and CDR2 is FQNEAQ. The CDR3 is 12 amino acids. CDR3 region: CASSFGRGGYTF. The CDR3 nucleotides read TGTGCCAGCAGCTTCGGGAGGGGGGGCTACACCTTC.

The V call is TRBV19, the J call TRBJ2-7; TRBD2 is a possible D gene (5 bases). The germline V and J ends were trimmed by 4 bases and 2 bases, with 15 bases remaining between them. Germline V CDR1 and CDR2: LNHDA, SQIVND (reference sequence). The CDR3 is made up of 15 amino acids. The CDR3 bases are TGTGCCAGTAGTAAGAGGGAGACGGGTGCCTACGAGCAGTACTTC. Translating gives CASSKRETGAYEQYF. The whole variable domain, remainder taken from reference TRBV19 and TRBJ2-7, is DGGITQSPKYLFRKEGQNVTLSCEQNLNHDAMYWYRQDPGQGLRLIYYSQIVNDFQKGDIAEGYSVSREKKESFPLTVTSAQKNPTAFYLCASSKRETGAYEQYFGPGTRLTVT.

Comments on this clone: One junction end does not reproduce the germline sequence, and a read error may be involved. Other DNA sequences in this sample translate to the same CDR3. The chain links TRBV14 to TRBJ1-1; D may be TRBD1 (5 bases). The germline V gene has CDR1 SGHDN and CDR2 FVKESK. This CDR3 spans 14 amino acids. CDR3 in amino acids: CASSQSRVGTEAFF. In nucleotides, the CDR3 is TGTGCCAGCAGCCAATCCAGGGTGGGTACTGAAGCCTTCTTT.

This chain links TRBV5-4 with TRBJ2-5, with 9 bases lining up with TRBD2. V shed 0 bases, J shed 2 bases, and the junction held 5 bases outside the gene matches. This CDR3 region has 16 residues. Germline V gives CDR1 SGHNT, CDR2 YYREEE (reference sequence). The CDR3 DNA sequence: TGTGCCAGCAGCTTGGGGGGAAGCGGGGGGCAAGAGACCCAGTACTTC. The encoded protein is CASSLGGSGGQETQYF.

The chain links TRBV15 to TRBJ2-1; no reliable D call. Germline V lookup: CDR1 LNHNV, CDR2 YYDKDF (reference sequence). CDR3 size: 13 residues. Trimming shortened V by 5 bases and J by 3 bases, and 8 bases separated the two germline ends. CDR3 coding DNA: TGTGCCACCAGCCTCCTGCGCTACAATGAGCAGTTCTTC. Amino acid sequence: CATSLLRYNEQFF.

The chain combines TRBV6-5 with TRBJ1-2; TRBD1 agrees at 7 bases. The trim removed 2 bases at V and 4 bases at J, leaving 4 bases unmatched. CDR3 length equals 14 residues. The V gene's germline CDR1 is MNHEY and CDR2 SVGAGI. CDR3 sequence: CASSYGGTAYGYTF. The CDR3 region has the DNA TGTGCCAGCAGTTACGGGGGGACAGCCTATGGCTACACCTTC.

The chain couples TRBV5-4 to TRBJ2-1; 14 nucleotides match TRBD2. The CDR3 is 15 amino acids. Per the germline V gene, CDR1 is SGHNT and CDR2 is YYREEE (reference sequence). V dropped 0 bases and J dropped 9; count of bases not matched to a gene: 2. The CDR3 spells CASSLGLAGGREQFF. The CDR3, as DNA: TGTGCCAGCAGCTTGGGACTAGCGGGGGGGCGTGAGCAGTTCTTC.